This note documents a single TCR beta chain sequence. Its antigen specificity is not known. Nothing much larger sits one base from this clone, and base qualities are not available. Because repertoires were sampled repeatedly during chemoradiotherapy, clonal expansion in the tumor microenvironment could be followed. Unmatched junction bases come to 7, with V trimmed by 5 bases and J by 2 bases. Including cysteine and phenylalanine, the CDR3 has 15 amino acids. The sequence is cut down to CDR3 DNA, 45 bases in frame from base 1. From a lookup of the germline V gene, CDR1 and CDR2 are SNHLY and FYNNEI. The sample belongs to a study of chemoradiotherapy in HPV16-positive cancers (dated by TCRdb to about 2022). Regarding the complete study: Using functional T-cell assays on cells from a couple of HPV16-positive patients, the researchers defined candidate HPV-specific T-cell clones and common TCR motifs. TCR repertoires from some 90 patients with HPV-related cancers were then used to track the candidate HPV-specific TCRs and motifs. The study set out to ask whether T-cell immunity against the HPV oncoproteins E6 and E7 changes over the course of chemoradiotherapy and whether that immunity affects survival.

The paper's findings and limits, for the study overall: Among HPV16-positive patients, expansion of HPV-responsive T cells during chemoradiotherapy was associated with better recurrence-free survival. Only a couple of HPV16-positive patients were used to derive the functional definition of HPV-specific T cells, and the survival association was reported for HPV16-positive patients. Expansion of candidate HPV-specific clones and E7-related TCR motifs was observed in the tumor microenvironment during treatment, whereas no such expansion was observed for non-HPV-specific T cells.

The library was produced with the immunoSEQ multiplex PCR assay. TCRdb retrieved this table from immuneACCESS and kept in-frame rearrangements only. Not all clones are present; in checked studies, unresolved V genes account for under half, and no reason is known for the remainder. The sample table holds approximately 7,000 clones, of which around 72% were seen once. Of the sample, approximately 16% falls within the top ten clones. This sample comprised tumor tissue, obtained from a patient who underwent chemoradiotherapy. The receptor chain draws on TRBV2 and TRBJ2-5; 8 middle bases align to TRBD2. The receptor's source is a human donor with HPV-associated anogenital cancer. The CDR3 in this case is CASSKREPIQETQYF. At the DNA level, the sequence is TGTGCCAGCAGTAAGCGGGAGCCGATTCAAGAGACCCAGTACTTC.